The 5 T cell receptor beta chains in this list originate from one sample, sequenced in a study of T cell responses to AZD1222 COVID-19 vaccine. The method was immunoSEQ multiplex PCR; TCRdb's version includes in-frame clones alone and lacks a portion of them. In the table there are under 150,000 clones, more than 85% of which are singletons. The source was peripheral blood, collected on day 0 of AZD1222 vaccination. These receptors all come from an adult in good health.

This clone was seen a few times. The chain is built from TRBV14 and TRBJ2-1; unclear D gene. From germline, CDR1 is SGHDN and CDR2 FVKESK. The length of the CDR3 is 15 residues. The V and J ends lost 1 base and 4 bases respectively, with 11 bases between them. The CDR3 region has the DNA TGTGCCAGCAGCCAAGCGCTAGTGGGGTACAATGAGCAGTTCTTC. This codes for CASSQALVGYNEQFF.

In its sample, this clone was seen a few times. The gene calls are TRBV7-9 and TRBJ2-7; 7 bases are shared with TRBD1. Looked up from germline, CDR1 is SEHNR and CDR2 is FQNEAQ (reference sequence). Unmatched junction bases numbered 3, after V lost 5 bases and J lost 5 bases. The CDR3 consists of 12 residues. The CDR3 spells CASSPQGDEQYF. The CDR3 region has the DNA TGTGCCAGCAGCCCCCAGGGGGACGAGCAGTACTTC.

This clone turned up a few times. This rearrangement joins TRBV24-1 to TRBJ2-1; TRBD2 matches at 13 bases. V shed 5 bases, J shed 15 bases, and the junction held 9 bases outside the gene matches. The CDR3 is made up of 14 amino acids. Per the germline V gene, CDR1 is KGHDR and CDR2 is SFDVKD. The CDR3 is CATSGTSGSQSRFF. The CDR3 nucleotides are TGTGCCACCAGTGGGACTAGCGGGAGTCAAAGTAGGTTCTTC.

V and J are TRBV3-1 (or the pseudogene TRBV3-2) and TRBJ1-4; D is possibly TRBD1 (5 bases). V lost 0 bases and J 1 base, leaving 9 bases between the germline ends. The germline V gene encodes CDR1 LGHDT and CDR2 YNNKEL (reference sequence). The CDR3 totals 16 residues. DNA for the CDR3: TGTGCCAGCAGCCAAGATCAGGGTGGAACTAATGAAAAACTGTTTTTT. Its protein is CASSQDQGGTNEKLFF.

V is TRBV6-4 and J is TRBJ1-4; D is ambiguous. The germline CDR1 and CDR2 sequences are MRHNA and SNTAGT. The length of the CDR3 is 14 residues. Between the trimmed V and J ends, which lost 4 bases and 3 bases, there was a span of 9 bases. CDR3 amino acids: CASSAGTPNEKLFF. CDR3 nucleotides: TGTGCCAGCAGTGCGGGAACACCTAATGAAAAACTGTTTTTT.